This T cell receptor (beta chain) was sequenced during a study of blood T cell repertoires in COVID-19 (dated by TCRdb to about 2020). Describing the broader study: The collaborator samples originated in the United States, Italy and Spain and spanned the acute and convalescent phases of COVID-19. The dataset comprised deeply sampled blood TCRbeta repertoires from subjects exposed to, actively infected with, or recovered from COVID-19. Samples were obtained from the ongoing ImmuneRACE study (first 160 participants) and from over a thousand subjects provided by 6 global collaborators. The prospective study material was composed of cDNA or gDNA derived from T cells, B-cell-depleted T cells, or PBMCs. HLA class I and class II types, where available, came from metadata supplied by the sample provider rather than from assay-based typing. Sample metadata almost always included a de-identified subject ID, COVID-19 status, age in years and sex. A freely available public database, intended as a resource for researchers studying the immune response to SARS-CoV-2, is where the repertoires were released. Here is what the overall study found, with its caveats: The amount of clinical and demographic metadata varied by source and participant and was provided uncurated.

TCRbeta CDR3 regions were amplified from genomic DNA using the immunoSEQ Assay, a bias-controlled multiplex PCR. Per the original workflow: Nucleated cell counts per sample were estimated from amplification of reference gene primers within the assay. To quantify the absolute abundance of each unique TCRbeta CDR3 rearrangement, sequence reads were collapsed and filtered. For each sample, productive Simpson clonality was calculated by taking the square root of Simpson's diversity index across productive rearrangements. Entries here come from immuneACCESS through TCRdb and include only in-frame sequences with V and J called. Some clones fail to appear in such tables; in the studies checked, an unresolved V gene covers under half of the shortfall, and the cause of the remainder is unknown. Clonal size and the V and J genes are those of that table, whereas D and trimming came from the DNA. This sample is represented by 120,000 to 150,000 clones; 65% to 85% of them were singletons. The ten largest clones add up to more than 4.5% of the sample.

In the prospective study, participants were roughly 18 to 90 years old, resided in 25 or so geographic areas of the United States, and were enrolled through a virtual design. In the prospective study, cohorts were assigned on the basis of participant-reported clinical history obtained from a screening survey and a study questionnaire. Exposed participants had been in contact, within 2 weeks of entering the study, with a person who had a PCR-confirmed or clinician-diagnosed case of COVID-19. Each participant in the prospective study had whole blood, serum and a nasopharyngeal or oropharyngeal swab collected by mobile phlebotomists. Over a roughly two-month period, participants in the prospective study had the option of providing additional blood draws and questionnaires. Before DNA extraction, blood samples from the prospective study were shipped at room temperature or frozen. V has 1 base trimmed and J has 3 bases trimmed; junction bases matching no gene number 3. The CDR3, cysteine through phenylalanine, is 14 amino acids long. Only the CDR3 part of the read is kept: 42 bases, read in frame from the first base. The germline V gene encodes CDR1 SGHTA and CDR2 FQGNSA.

Regarding this clone: Its recognized antigen is unknown. Base qualities are not at hand, and no much larger clone is one base apart.

The chain is assembled from TRBV7-2 and TRBJ2-7, and 7 junction bases match TRBD1. This TCR was sampled from a woman aged 45-65 years who had been exposed to COVID-19. The material sequenced was PBMCs or T cells enriched from blood (not recorded which). The nucleotides are TGTGCCAGCAGCTTAGAACAGGGGATCTACGAGCAGTACTTC. This is translated as CASSLEQGIYEQYF.